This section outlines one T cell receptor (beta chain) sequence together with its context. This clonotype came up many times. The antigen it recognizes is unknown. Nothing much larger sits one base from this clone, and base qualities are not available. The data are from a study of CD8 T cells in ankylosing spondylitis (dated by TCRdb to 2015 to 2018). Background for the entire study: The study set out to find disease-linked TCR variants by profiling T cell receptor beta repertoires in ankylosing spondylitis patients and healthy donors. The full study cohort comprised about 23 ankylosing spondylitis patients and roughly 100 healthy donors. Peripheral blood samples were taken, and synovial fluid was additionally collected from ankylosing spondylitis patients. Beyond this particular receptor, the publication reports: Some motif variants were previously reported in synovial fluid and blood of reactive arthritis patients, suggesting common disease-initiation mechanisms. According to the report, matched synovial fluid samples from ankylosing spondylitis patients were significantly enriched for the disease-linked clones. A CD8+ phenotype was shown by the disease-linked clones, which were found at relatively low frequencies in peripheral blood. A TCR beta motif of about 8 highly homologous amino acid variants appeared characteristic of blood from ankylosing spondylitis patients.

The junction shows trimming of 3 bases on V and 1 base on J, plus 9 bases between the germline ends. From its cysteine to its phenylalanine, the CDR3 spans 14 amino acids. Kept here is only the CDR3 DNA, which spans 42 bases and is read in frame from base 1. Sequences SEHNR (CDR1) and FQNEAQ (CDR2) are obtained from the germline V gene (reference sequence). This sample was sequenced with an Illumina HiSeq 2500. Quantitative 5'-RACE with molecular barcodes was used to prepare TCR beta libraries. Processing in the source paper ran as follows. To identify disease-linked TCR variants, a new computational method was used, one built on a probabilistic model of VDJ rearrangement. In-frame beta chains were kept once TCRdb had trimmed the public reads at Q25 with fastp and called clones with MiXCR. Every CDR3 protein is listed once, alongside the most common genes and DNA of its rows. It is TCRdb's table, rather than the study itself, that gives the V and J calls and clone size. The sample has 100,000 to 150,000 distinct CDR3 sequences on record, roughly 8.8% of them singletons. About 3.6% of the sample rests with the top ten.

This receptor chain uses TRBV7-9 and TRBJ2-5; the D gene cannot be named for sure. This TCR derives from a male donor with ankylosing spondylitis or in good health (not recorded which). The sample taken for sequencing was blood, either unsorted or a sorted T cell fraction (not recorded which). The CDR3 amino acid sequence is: CASSFSAIQETQYF. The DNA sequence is TGTGCCAGCAGCTTCAGTGCGATCCAAGAGACCCAGTACTTC.